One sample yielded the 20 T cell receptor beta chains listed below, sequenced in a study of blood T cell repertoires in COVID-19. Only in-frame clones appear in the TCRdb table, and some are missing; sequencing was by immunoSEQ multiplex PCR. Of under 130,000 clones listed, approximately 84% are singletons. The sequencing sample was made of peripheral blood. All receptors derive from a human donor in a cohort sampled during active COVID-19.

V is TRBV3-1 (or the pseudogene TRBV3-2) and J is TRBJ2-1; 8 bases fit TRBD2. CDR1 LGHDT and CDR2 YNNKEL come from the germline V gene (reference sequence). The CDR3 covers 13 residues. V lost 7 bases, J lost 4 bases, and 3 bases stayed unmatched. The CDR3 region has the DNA TGTGCCAGCACCCGCGGGAGGTACAATGAGCAGTTCTTC. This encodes CASTRGRYNEQFF.

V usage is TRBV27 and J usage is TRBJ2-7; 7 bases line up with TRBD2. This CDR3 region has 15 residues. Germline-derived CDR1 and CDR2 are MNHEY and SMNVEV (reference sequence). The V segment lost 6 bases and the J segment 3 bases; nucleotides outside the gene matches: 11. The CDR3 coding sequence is TGTGCCAGCAGCCTTACCCCCGGGGGGTACTACGAGCAGTACTTC. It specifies CASSLTPGGYYEQYF.

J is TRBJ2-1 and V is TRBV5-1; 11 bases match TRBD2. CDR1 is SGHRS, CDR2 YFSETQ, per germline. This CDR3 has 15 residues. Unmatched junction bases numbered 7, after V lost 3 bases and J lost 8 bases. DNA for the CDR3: TGCGCCAGCAGCTATCGACTAGCGGGGCTCGATGAGCAGTTCTTC. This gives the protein CASSYRLAGLDEQFF.

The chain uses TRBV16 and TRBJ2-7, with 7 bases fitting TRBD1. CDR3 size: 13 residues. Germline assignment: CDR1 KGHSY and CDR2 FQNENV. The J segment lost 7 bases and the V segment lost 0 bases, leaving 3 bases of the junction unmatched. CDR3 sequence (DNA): TGTGCCAGCAGCCAATCGACAGGGCTGGAGCAGTACTTC. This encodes CASSQSTGLEQYF.

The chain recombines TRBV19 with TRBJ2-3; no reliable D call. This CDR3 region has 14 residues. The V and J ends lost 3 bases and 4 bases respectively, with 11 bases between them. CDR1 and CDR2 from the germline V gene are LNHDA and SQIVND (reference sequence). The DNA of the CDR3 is TGTGCCAGTAGTATGAGGTCCGGTGCAGATACGCAGTATTTT. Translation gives CASSMRSGADTQYF.

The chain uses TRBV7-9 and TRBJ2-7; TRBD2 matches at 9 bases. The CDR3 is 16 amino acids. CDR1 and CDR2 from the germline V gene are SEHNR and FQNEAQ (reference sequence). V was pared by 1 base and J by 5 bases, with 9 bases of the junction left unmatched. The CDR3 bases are TGTGCCAGCAGCTTAGATCCGCGGGAGGGCACCCACGAGCAGTACTTC. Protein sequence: CASSLDPREGTHEQYF.

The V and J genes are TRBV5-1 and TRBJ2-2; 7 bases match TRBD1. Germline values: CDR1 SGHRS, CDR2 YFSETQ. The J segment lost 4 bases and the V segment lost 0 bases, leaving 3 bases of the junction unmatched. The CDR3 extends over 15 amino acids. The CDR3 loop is CASSLEGQSTGELFF. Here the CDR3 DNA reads TGCGCCAGCAGCTTGGAGGGACAGAGCACCGGGGAGCTGTTTTTT.

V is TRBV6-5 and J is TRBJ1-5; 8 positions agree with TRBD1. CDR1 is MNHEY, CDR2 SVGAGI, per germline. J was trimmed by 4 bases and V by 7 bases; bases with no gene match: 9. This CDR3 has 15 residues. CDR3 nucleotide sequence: TGTGCCAGCAAGGCGGACAGGGCTCCAAATCAGCCCCAGCATTTT. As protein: CASKADRAPNQPQHF.

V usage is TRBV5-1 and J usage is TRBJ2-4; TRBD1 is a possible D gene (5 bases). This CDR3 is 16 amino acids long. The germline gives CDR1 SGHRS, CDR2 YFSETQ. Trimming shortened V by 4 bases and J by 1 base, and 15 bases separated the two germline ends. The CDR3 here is CASSPGLGLAKNIQYF. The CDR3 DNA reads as TGCGCCAGCAGCCCAGGGTTGGGGTTGGCCAAAAACATTCAGTACTTC.

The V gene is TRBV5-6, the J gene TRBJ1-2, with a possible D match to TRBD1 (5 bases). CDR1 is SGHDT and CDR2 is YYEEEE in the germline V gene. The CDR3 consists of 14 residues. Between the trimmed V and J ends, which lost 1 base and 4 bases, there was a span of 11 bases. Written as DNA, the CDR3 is TGTGCCAGCAGCTTGAGCAGGGCTGTCTATGGCTACACCTTC. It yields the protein CASSLSRAVYGYTF.

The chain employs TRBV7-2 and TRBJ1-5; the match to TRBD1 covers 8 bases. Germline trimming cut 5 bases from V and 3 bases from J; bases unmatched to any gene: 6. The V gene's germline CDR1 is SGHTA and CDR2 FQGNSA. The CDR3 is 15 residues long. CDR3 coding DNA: TGTGCCAGCAGCACCCGGACAGGGATCAATCAGCCCCAGCATTTT. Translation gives CASSTRTGINQPQHF.

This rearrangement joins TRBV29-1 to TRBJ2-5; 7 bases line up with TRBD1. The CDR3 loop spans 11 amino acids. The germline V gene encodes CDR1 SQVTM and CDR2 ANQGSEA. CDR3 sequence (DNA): TGCACCTGGACAGGCGAAGAGACCCAGTACTTC. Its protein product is CTWTGEETQYF.

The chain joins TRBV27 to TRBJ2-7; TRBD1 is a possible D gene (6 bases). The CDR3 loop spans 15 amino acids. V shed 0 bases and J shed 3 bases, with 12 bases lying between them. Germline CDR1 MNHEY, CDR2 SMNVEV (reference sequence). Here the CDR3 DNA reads TGTGCCAGCAGTTTATCGAACACAGGGTACTACGAGCAGTACTTC. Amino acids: CASSLSNTGYYEQYF.

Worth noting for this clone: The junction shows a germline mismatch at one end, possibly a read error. As DNA, the CDR3 is TGTGCCAGCAGGGAAGGAGGGTCGGGCTACACCTTC. It codes for CASREGGSGYTF. The rearrangement joins TRBV6-1 to TRBJ1-2; D unclear. The CDR3 covers 12 residues. Germline V CDR1 and CDR2: MNHNS, SASEGT.

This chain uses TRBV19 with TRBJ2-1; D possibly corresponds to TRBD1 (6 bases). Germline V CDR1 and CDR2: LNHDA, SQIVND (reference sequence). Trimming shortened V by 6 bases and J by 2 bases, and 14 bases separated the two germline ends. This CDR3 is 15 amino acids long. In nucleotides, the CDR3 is TGTGCCAGTAGCCCCGGGCGACAGGCCTACAATGAGCAGTTCTTC. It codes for CASSPGRQAYNEQFF. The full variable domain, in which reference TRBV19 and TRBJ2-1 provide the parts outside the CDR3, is DGGITQSPKYLFRKEGQNVTLSCEQNLNHDAMYWYRQDPGQGLRLIYYSQIVNDFQKGDIAEGYSVSREKKESFPLTVTSAQKNPTAFYLCASSPGRQAYNEQFFGPGTRLTVL.

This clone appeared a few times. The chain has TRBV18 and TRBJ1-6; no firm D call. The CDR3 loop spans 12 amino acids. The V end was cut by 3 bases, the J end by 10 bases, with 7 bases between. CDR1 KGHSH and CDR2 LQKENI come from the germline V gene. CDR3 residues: CASSPTGSPLHF. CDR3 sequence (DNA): TGTGCCAGCTCACCCACGGGGTCACCCCTCCACTTT. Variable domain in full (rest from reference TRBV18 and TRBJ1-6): NAGVMQNPRHLVRRRGQEARLRCSPMKGHSHVYWYRQLPEEGLKFMVYLQKENIIDESGMPKERFSAEFPKEGPSILRIQQVVRGDSAAYFCASSPTGSPLHFGNGTRLTVT.

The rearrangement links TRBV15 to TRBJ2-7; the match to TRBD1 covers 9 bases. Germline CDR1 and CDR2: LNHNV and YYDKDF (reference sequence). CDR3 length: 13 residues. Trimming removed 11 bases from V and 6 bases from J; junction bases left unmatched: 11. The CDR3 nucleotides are TGTGCCGCTAAGCAAGACAGGGGGTCCGAGCAGTACTTC. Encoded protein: CAAKQDRGSEQYF.

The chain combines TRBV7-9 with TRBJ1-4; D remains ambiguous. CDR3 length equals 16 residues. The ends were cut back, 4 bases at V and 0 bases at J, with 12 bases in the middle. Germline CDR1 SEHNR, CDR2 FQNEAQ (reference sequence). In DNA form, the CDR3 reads TGTGCCAGCAGCTCAGGACGGGGAGCAACTAATGAAAAACTGTTTTTT. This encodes CASSSGRGATNEKLFF.

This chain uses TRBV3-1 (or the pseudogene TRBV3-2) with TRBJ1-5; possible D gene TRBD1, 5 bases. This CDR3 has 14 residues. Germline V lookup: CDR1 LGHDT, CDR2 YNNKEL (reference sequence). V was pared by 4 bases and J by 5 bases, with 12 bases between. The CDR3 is CASSRGTTYQPQHF. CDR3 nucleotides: TGTGCCAGCAGCCGGGGCACCACGTATCAGCCCCAGCATTTT.

This CDR3 reads CASSPRTGATYEQYF. CDR3 nucleotides: TGTGCCAGCTCACCTCGGACAGGGGCGACCTACGAGCAGTACTTC. The chain has TRBV18 and TRBJ2-7; TRBD1 agrees at 9 bases. Germline CDR1 and CDR2: KGHSH and LQKENI. V lost 3 bases, J lost 2 bases, and 5 bases stayed unmatched. The CDR3 runs to 15 residues.